Shown below are 21 T cell receptor beta chains from a single sample sequenced in a study of CD8 T cells in ankylosing spondylitis. TCRdb reprocessed the 5' RACE reads via MiXCR and lists one record per CDR3 protein. This repertoire shows 250,000 or so distinct CDR3 sequences, roughly 18% found once; its top ten account for about a third. Sequenced: blood, either unsorted or a sorted T cell fraction (not recorded which). These receptor sequences come from a male donor with ankylosing spondylitis or in good health (not recorded which).

At least ten counts were recorded for this clonotype. This chain connects TRBV7-9 to TRBJ2-1; 7 bases agree with TRBD2. Germline V gives CDR1 SEHNR, CDR2 FQNEAQ (reference sequence). CDR3 length: 15 residues. V gave up 6 bases and J gave up 1 base; unmatched junction bases: 6. CDR3 DNA sequence: TGTGCCAGCAGTCATAGCGGGCCTTCCTACAATGAGCAGTTCTTC. As protein: CASSHSGPSYNEQFF.

The chain is built from TRBV29-1 and TRBJ2-2, with D unclear. V dropped 1 base and J dropped 4 bases, with 13 bases sitting between them. The CDR3 totals 15 residues. The germline gives CDR1 SQVTM, CDR2 ANQGSEA. This chain's CDR3 is CSVEGSGLVTGELFF. As DNA, the CDR3 is TGCAGCGTTGAAGGTTCTGGTCTCGTCACCGGGGAGCTGTTTTTT.

This rearrangement joins TRBV9 to TRBJ2-2; 9 bases are a match to TRBD2. The CDR3 has 15 residues. V trimming: 0 bases; J trimming: 7 bases; junction bases outside the gene matches: 4. Germline V gene lookup returns CDR1 SGDLS and CDR2 YYNGEE. CDR3 in amino acids: CASSVDPSGVGELFF. The CDR3 DNA sequence: TGTGCCAGCAGCGTAGACCCTAGCGGGGTCGGGGAGCTGTTTTTT.

This clonotype was detected ten times or more. This rearrangement joins TRBV9 to TRBJ2-7, with 9 bases lining up with TRBD1. Trimming took 2 bases from V and 6 from J; bases not matched to a gene: 3. The V gene's germline CDR1 is SGDLS and CDR2 YYNGEE. The CDR3 loop spans 13 amino acids. CDR3 residues: CASSVGQGSEQYF. The CDR3 DNA is TGTGCCAGCAGCGTCGGACAGGGGTCCGAGCAGTACTTC.

This clonotype was detected only a few times. This chain links TRBV14 with TRBJ2-2; TRBD1 matches 10 bases. The CDR3 runs 14 residues. The V and J ends lost 4 bases and 6 bases, in that order; junction bases with no gene match: 2. Looked up from germline, CDR1 is SGHDN and CDR2 is FVKESK. The CDR3 reads CASSRDRGPGELFF. The CDR3 DNA reads as TGTGCCAGCAGCCGTGACAGGGGGCCCGGGGAGCTGTTTTTT.

V usage is TRBV29-1 and J usage is TRBJ2-3; D perhaps matches TRBD2 (6 bases). This CDR3 has 15 amino acids. With 7 bases removed from V and 0 bases from J, the gap between germline ends came to 17 bases. CDR1 is SQVTM, CDR2 ANQGSEA, per germline. The CDR3 loop reads CSAPLRTTSTDTQYF. The CDR3 nucleotides are TGCAGCGCACCGCTACGGACTACAAGCACAGATACGCAGTATTTT.

This clonotype was detected once. V and J are TRBV4-1 and TRBJ2-7; the D is unclear. CDR3 length: 13 amino acids. With 0 bases removed from V and 2 bases from J, the gap between germline ends came to 5 bases. The germline gives CDR1 MGHRA, CDR2 YSYEKL. CDR3 region: CASSQDTPYEQYF. CDR3 sequence (DNA): TGCGCCAGCAGCCAAGATACCCCCTACGAGCAGTACTTC.

The chain joins TRBV5-1 to TRBJ2-1, with D tentatively TRBD1 (6 bases). The CDR3 runs to 15 residues. V lost 2 bases and J 2 bases, leaving 11 bases between the germline ends. CDR1 and CDR2 (germline): SGHRS, YFSETQ. Here the CDR3 reads CASSFSQGPYNEQFF. The CDR3, as DNA: TGCGCCAGCAGCTTCAGCCAGGGGCCCTACAATGAGCAGTTCTTC.

The table lists this clonotype with many counts. The rearrangement links TRBV29-1 to TRBJ2-1, with D hard to call. The germline V gene has CDR1 SQVTM and CDR2 ANQGSEA. The CDR3 sequence is 12 residues long. V was clipped by 8 bases and J by 3 bases, with 11 bases between them. The CDR3 sequence: CSFDQIYNEQFF. The CDR3 DNA follows: TGCAGCTTCGATCAGATCTACAATGAGCAGTTCTTC.

V is TRBV11-2 and J is TRBJ1-1; D is undetermined. The germline CDR1 and CDR2 sequences are SGHAT and FQNNGV. This CDR3 has 13 amino acids. V shed 5 bases and J shed 3 bases, with 10 bases lying between them. The CDR3 loop reads CASSKPMDTEAFF. CDR3 nucleotides: TGTGCCAGCAGCAAACCTATGGACACTGAAGCTTTCTTT.

V gene TRBV27 combines with J gene TRBJ2-1; weak D call: TRBD2 (6 bases). The V gene's germline CDR1 is MNHEY and CDR2 SMNVEV (reference sequence). V dropped 5 bases and J dropped 6 bases, with 14 bases sitting between them. The CDR3 sequence is 14 residues long. This chain's CDR3 is CASSQPGAGNEQFF. CDR3 bases: TGTGCCAGCAGTCAGCCGGGAGCCGGCAATGAGCAGTTCTTC.

This clonotype was observed at least ten times. The chain has TRBV7-9 and TRBJ2-7, with 10 positions matching TRBD2. The CDR3 has 14 amino acids. Trimming at V came to 4 bases and at J to 4 bases, leaving 4 bases not matched to a gene. Germline CDR1 SEHNR, CDR2 FQNEAQ (reference sequence). CDR3 sequence: CASSSLAGDYEQYF. The CDR3 DNA is TGTGCCAGCAGCTCCCTAGCGGGAGATTACGAGCAGTACTTC.

The chain recombines TRBV25-1 with TRBJ2-5; a weak D match, TRBD2 (5 bases). Trimming pared 3 bases from V and 2 bases from J, leaving 16 bases between. Germline-derived CDR1 and CDR2 are MGHDK and SYGVNS. There are 16 residues in the CDR3. The CDR3 sequence is CASSDLVGVGQETQYF. The CDR3 nucleotides are TGTGCCAGCAGTGATTTAGTGGGAGTTGGGCAAGAGACCCAGTACTTC.

This rearrangement joins TRBV28 to TRBJ1-5; 9 positions match TRBD1. Germline V gene sequence: CDR1 MDHEN, CDR2 SYDVKM. This CDR3 spans 15 amino acids. The trim removed 7 bases at V and 5 bases at J, leaving 9 bases unmatched. The CDR3 sequence: CASILTGGEYQPQHF. CDR3 DNA sequence: TGTGCCAGCATCCTGACAGGGGGGGAGTATCAGCCCCAGCATTTT. Based on the CDR3 plus reference TRBV28 and TRBJ1-5, the full variable domain is DVKVTQSSRYLVKRTGEKVFLECVQDMDHENMFWYRQDPGLGLRLIYFSYDVKMKEKGDIPEGYSVSREKKERFSLILESASTNQTSMYLCASILTGGEYQPQHFGDGTRLSIL.

The chain combines TRBV28 with TRBJ1-5; D remains ambiguous. There are 15 residues in the CDR3. Trimming removed 3 bases at V and 5 bases at J, with 14 bases between. The germline V gene encodes CDR1 MDHEN and CDR2 SYDVKM. The CDR3 DNA reads TGTGCCAGCAGTTTCTGGGTTTCTGTGTATCAGCCCCAGCATTTT. Translation: CASSFWVSVYQPQHF.

The chain recombines TRBV29-1 with TRBJ2-7, with D perhaps matching TRBD1 or TRBD2 (5 bases each). The germline V gene encodes CDR1 SQVTM and CDR2 ANQGSEA. The CDR3 is 14 residues long. Trimming took 2 bases from V and 0 from J, leaving 11 bases between them. The CDR3 DNA reads TGCAGCGTTGAATCCGGGGCACCCTCCTACGAGCAGTACTTC. Its translation: CSVESGAPSYEQYF.

The chain employs TRBV7-2 and TRBJ2-1; TRBD2 matches at 9 bases. CDR1 is SGHTA, CDR2 FQGNSA, per germline. The CDR3 sequence is 17 residues long. The junction had 9 bases not matched to a gene; V was cut back by 0 bases and J by 6 bases. Here the CDR3 DNA reads TGTGCCAGCAGCTTAGCGGTCGGGCTAGCGGGGTTCAATGAGCAGTTCTTC. Translated: CASSLAVGLAGFNEQFF. The full variable domain, its missing parts supplied by reference TRBV7-2 and TRBJ2-1, is GAGVSQSPSNKVTEKGKDVELRCDPISGHTALYWYRQSLGQGLEFLIYFQGNSAPDKSGLPSDRFSAERTGGSVSTLTIQRTQQEDSAVYLCASSLAVGLAGFNEQFFGPGTRLTVL.

The chain joins TRBV12-3 or TRBV12-4 to TRBJ1-1, with no clear D. V was clipped by 5 bases and J by 10 bases, with 20 bases between them. This CDR3 contains 14 residues. The CDR3 DNA reads as TGTGCCAGCAGTGGAATCCGGGTCATACCAGGAGCTTTCTTT. Translated, it gives CASSGIRVIPGAFF.

The rearrangement links TRBV2 to TRBJ2-5, with a weak D call TRBD2 (6 bases). Germline V gives CDR1 SNHLY, CDR2 FYNNEI. The V end was cut by 6 bases, the J end by 5 bases, with 19 bases between. The CDR3 has 15 residues. The DNA for the CDR3 is TGTGCCAGCAGACCGCGCCGGGGAGGTCCGGAGACCCAGTACTTC. It translates to CASRPRRGGPETQYF. Full variable domain (rest looked up from reference TRBV2 and TRBJ2-5): EPEVTQTPSHQVTQMGQEVILRCVPISNHLYFYWYRQILGQKVEFLVSFYNNEISEKSEIFDDQFSVERPDGSNFTLKIRSTKLEDSAMYFCASRPRRGGPETQYFGPGTRLLVL.

This clonotype was counted at least ten times. The rearrangement uses TRBV12-3 or TRBV12-4 and TRBJ1-2, with a possible D match to TRBD1 (5 bases). The CDR3 is 12 residues long. Trimming left V 7 bases short and J 7 bases short, with 13 bases between. Here the CDR3 DNA reads TGTGCCAGCACCCTGGGGGGAACTGGCTACACCTTC. This encodes CASTLGGTGYTF.

This clonotype appeared many times. The V call is TRBV7-9, the J call TRBJ2-5; tentatively, D is TRBD2 (5 bases). Germline V gene sequence: CDR1 SEHNR, CDR2 FQNEAQ (reference sequence). This CDR3 comprises 16 residues. The V gene lost 3 bases and the J gene lost 2 bases, with 16 bases spanning the gap. CDR3 protein: CASSFIRDGGQETQYF. The CDR3, as DNA: TGTGCCAGCAGCTTTATCCGAGACGGAGGACAAGAGACCCAGTACTTC.